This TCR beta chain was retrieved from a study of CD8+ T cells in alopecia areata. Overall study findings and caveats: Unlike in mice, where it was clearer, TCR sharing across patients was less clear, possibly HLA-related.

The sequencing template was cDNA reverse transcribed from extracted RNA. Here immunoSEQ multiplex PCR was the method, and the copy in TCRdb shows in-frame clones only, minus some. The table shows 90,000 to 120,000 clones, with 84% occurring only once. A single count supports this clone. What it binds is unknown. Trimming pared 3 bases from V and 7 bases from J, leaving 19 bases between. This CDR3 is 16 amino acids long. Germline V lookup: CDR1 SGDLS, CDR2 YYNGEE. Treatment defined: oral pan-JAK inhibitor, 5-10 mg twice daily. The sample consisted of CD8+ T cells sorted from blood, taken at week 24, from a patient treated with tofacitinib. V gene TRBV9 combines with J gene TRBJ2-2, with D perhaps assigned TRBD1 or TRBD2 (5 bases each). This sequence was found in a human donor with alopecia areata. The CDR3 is CASSASPGAENGELFF. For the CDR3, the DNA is TGTGCCAGCAGCGCTAGCCCCGGGGCCGAGAACGGGGAGCTGTTTTTT.